These T cell receptor beta chains were read from a single sample in a study of T cell repertoires in cytomegalovirus infection. TCRdb used MiXCR to reprocess the reads, holding one entry per CDR3 protein. Among some 500,000 distinct CDR3 sequences listed, almost 40% were seen once. These receptors have no identified antigens. Specimen: cultured PBMCs, collected from culture after CMV antigen stimulation. The receptors stem from a human donor in good health (CMV status not recorded). Some clones in this sample may be carry-over from other donors' samples. Each CDR3 is given with its conserved first and last residue. The order of the fields is V gene, J gene, clone size, D gene, CDR3 protein, CDR3 DNA. The D gene is left open where the match is weak. Expanded clones get a size class; other rows say once, few or many, or leave the size out.

>TRBV27|TRBJ2-2|-|TRBD2
CASSPGLARNTGELFF
TGTGCCAGCAGCCCAGGACTAGCTCGGAACACCGGGGAGCTGTTTTTT
>TRBV7-2|TRBJ2-3|few|-
CASSPPALPVDTQYF
TGTGCCAGCAGCCCTCCGGCCTTACCGGTAGATACGCAGTATTTT
>TRBV5-1|TRBJ2-1|-|-
CASSLAAGIDVGEQFF
TGCGCCAGCAGCTTGGCGGCAGGGATTGATGTTGGTGAGCAGTTCTTC
>TRBV4-3|TRBJ1-5|-|-
CASSQGSGGNQPQHF
TGCGCCAGCAGCCAAGGTTCAGGGGGCAATCAGCCCCAGCATTTT
>TRBV6-6|TRBJ1-5|few|-
CASSNIQDQNQPQHF
TGTGCCAGCAGCAATATACAGGACCAAAATCAGCCCCAGCATTTT
>TRBV12-3/TRBV12-4|TRBJ2-2|-|TRBD1
CASRRTGLPGELFF
TGTGCCAGCAGGCGGACAGGGCTCCCCGGGGAGCTGTTTTTT
>TRBV6-2/TRBV6-3|TRBJ2-7|-|-
CASSTRVAEQYF
TGTGCCAGCAGTACCAGGGTGGCGGAGCAGTACTTC
>TRBV5-5|TRBJ1-5|-|-
CASSWEREYQPQHF
TGTGCCAGCAGCTGGGAAAGGGAGTATCAGCCCCAGCATTTT
>TRBV7-2|TRBJ2-1|few|-
CASSLDRLGGNEQFF
TGTGCCAGCAGCTTAGACAGGCTGGGAGGCAATGAGCAGTTCTTC
>TRBV7-9|TRBJ1-6|-|TRBD1
CASSSGQEGSPLHF
TGTGCCAGCAGCTCCGGACAGGAAGGTTCACCCCTCCACTTT
>TRBV11-2|TRBJ1-1|-|-
CASSLGFGVMNTEAFF
TGTGCCAGCAGCTTAGGGTTCGGGGTCATGAACACTGAAGCTTTCTTT
>TRBV2|TRBJ1-1|once|-
CASRPGPNEAFF
TGTGCCAGCAGACCCGGGCCAAACGAAGCTTTCTTT
>TRBV10-3|TRBJ1-2|few|-
CAISEGGGSNYGYTF
TGTGCCATCAGTGAAGGTGGGGGCTCTAACTATGGCTACACCTTC
>TRBV7-6|TRBJ2-3|few|TRBD1
CASSPTGAGPTDTQYF
TGTGCCAGCAGCCCGACAGGGGCAGGACCCACAGATACGCAGTATTTT
>TRBV20-1|TRBJ2-1|-|-
CSAARGLKNEQFF
TGCAGTGCAGCTAGGGGTCTGAAGAATGAGCAGTTCTTC
>TRBV5-6|TRBJ1-1|-|-
CASSLVYGDTEAFF
TGTGCCAGCAGCTTGGTATATGGGGACACTGAAGCTTTCTTT
>TRBV6-1|TRBJ2-7|-|TRBD2
CASRFEGLAGYYEQYF
TGTGCCAGCAGATTCGAAGGACTAGCGGGGTACTACGAGCAGTACTTC
>TRBV7-2|TRBJ1-5|many|-
CASSFSAGSNQPQHF
TGTGCCAGCAGCTTTTCCGCAGGGAGCAATCAGCCCCAGCATTTT
>TRBV20-1|TRBJ2-5|few|-
CSAWAEAQYF
TGCAGTGCTTGGGCCGAGGCCCAGTACTTC
>TRBV5-5|TRBJ2-3|few|TRBD1
CASSLNGQASDTQYF
TGTGCCAGCAGCCTGAATGGACAGGCTTCAGATACGCAGTATTTT
>TRBV28|TRBJ1-5|-|-
CASSLWDMSNQPQHF
TGTGCCAGCAGTTTGTGGGACATGAGCAATCAGCCCCAGCATTTT
>TRBV12-3/TRBV12-4|TRBJ2-2|-|-
CASLKGRGRGGTGELFF
TGTGCCAGCCTTAAAGGGAGGGGCAGGGGCGGCACCGGGGAGCTGTTTTTT
>TRBV2|TRBJ1-5|-|-
CASRVQDISNQPQHF
TGTGCCAGCAGGGTTCAGGACATTAGCAATCAGCCCCAGCATTTT
>TRBV6-1|TRBJ2-5|few|-
CASTLDSYQETQYF
TGTGCCAGCACCTTGGACAGCTACCAAGAGACCCAGTACTTC
>TRBV20-1|TRBJ1-6|-|TRBD1
CSARTGVPPYNSPLHF
TGCAGTGCTAGGACAGGGGTTCCCCCCTATAATTCACCCCTCCACTTT
>TRBV5-1|TRBJ1-1|-|TRBD1
CASSQGQVTEAFF
TGCGCCAGCAGCCAGGGACAGGTCACTGAAGCTTTCTTT
>TRBV7-6|TRBJ2-1|many|TRBD1
CASSYGQGYNEQFF
TGTGCCAGCAGCTATGGACAGGGATACAATGAGCAGTTCTTC
>TRBV6-2/TRBV6-3|TRBJ2-7|-|TRBD2
CASISERDPAYEQYF
TGTGCCAGCATCTCAGAGCGGGATCCAGCCTACGAGCAGTACTTC
>TRBV12-3/TRBV12-4|TRBJ2-1|-|-
CASSLGWLASYNEQFF
TGTGCCAGCAGTTTAGGGTGGCTGGCGTCCTACAATGAGCAGTTCTTC
>TRBV2|TRBJ2-4|-|-
CASSLSSALAKNIQYF
TGTGCCAGCAGCCTCTCTAGCGCACTAGCCAAAAACATTCAGTACTTC
>TRBV6-1|TRBJ2-5|-|-
CASSPTGTQETQYF
TGTGCCAGCAGCCCCACGGGGACCCAAGAGACCCAGTACTTC
>TRBV29-1|TRBJ2-7|-|TRBD2
CSVEDGLADSSGRQYF
TGCAGCGTTGAAGACGGACTAGCGGATTCCTCCGGTCGGCAGTACTTC
>TRBV7-2|TRBJ2-1|few|TRBD2
CASSTTAGGLAEQFF
TGTGCCAGCAGCACCACAGCGGGGGGGCTGGCTGAGCAGTTCTTC
>TRBV7-2|TRBJ2-2|-|-
CASSVSDWTNHTGELFF
TGTGCCAGCAGCGTCTCCGACTGGACCAATCACACCGGGGAGCTGTTTTTT
>TRBV5-4|TRBJ2-1|few|-
CASSNPNAGLIPNEQFF
TGTGCCAGCAGCAATCCTAACGCAGGGCTGATTCCCAATGAGCAGTTCTTC
>TRBV7-2|TRBJ1-3|few|-
CASSAQQGENTIYF
TGTGCCAGCAGCGCCCAGCAGGGCGAAAACACCATATATTTT
>TRBV6-1|TRBJ1-2|-|-
CATTPVQQGGYGYTF
TGTGCCACCACCCCGGTACAGCAAGGAGGCTATGGCTACACCTTC
>TRBV6-6|TRBJ1-2|-|TRBD1
CASSRDRATNYGYTF
TGTGCCAGCAGCCGCGACAGGGCGACTAACTATGGCTACACCTTC
>TRBV12-3/TRBV12-4|TRBJ2-3|few|-
CASRRLRGSTDTQYF
TGTGCCAGCAGAAGACTGCGGGGAAGCACAGATACGCAGTATTTT
>TRBV19|TRBJ2-1|-|TRBD1
CASSNQGASYNEQFF
TGTGCCAGTAGTAACCAGGGGGCTTCCTACAATGAGCAGTTCTTC
>TRBV11-2|TRBJ1-1|few|-
CASRLRRKAFF
TGTGCCAGCAGGCTGAGACGGAAAGCTTTCTTT
>TRBV7-9|TRBJ2-1|few|TRBD1
CASSTAGQGANEQFF
TGTGCCAGCAGCACCGCTGGACAGGGGGCTAATGAGCAGTTCTTC
>TRBV6-1|TRBJ1-5|-|TRBD1
CASLGDSYQPQHF
TGTGCCAGCCTGGGGGACAGCTATCAGCCCCAGCATTTT
>TRBV20-1|TRBJ2-7|few|TRBD1
CSAISTRTGGNEQYF
TGCAGTGCAATTTCAACCCGGACAGGGGGCAACGAGCAGTACTTC
>TRBV7-2|TRBJ2-5|many|-
CASSLELASKYF
TGTGCCAGCAGCTTAGAGTTAGCCTCCAAGTACTTC
>TRBV7-8|TRBJ2-7|many|-
CASSLAPGGSSYEQYF
TGTGCCAGCAGCTTAGCGCCCGGTGGTAGCTCCTACGAGCAGTACTTC
>TRBV7-6|TRBJ2-3|many|-
CASSLERESFRYF
TGTGCCAGCAGCTTAGAACGGGAATCGTTTCGGTATTTT
>TRBV6-6|TRBJ1-1|-|TRBD1
CASSFPTGMNTEAFF
TGTGCCAGCAGTTTCCCGACAGGGATGAACACTGAAGCTTTCTTT
>TRBV28|TRBJ1-4|-|-
CASVWRLGPNEKLFF
TGTGCTTCAGTTTGGAGGCTAGGCCCTAATGAAAAACTGTTTTTT
>TRBV4-3|TRBJ2-5|-|-
CASSQDTAAESQYF
TGCGCCAGCAGCCAAGATACGGCAGCCGAGAGCCAGTACTTC
>TRBV7-2|TRBJ2-7|-|-
CASSFSQFYEQYF
TGTGCCAGCAGCTTCTCTCAATTCTACGAGCAGTACTTC
>TRBV14|TRBJ2-3|-|-
CASSRPGALRDTQYF
TGTGCCAGCAGCCGTCCGGGGGCGTTAAGGGATACGCAGTATTTT
>TRBV7-6|TRBJ2-4|-|TRBD2
CASSPEASGSSRGNIQYF
TGTGCCAGCAGCCCAGAGGCTAGCGGGAGTTCTAGAGGGAACATTCAGTACTTC
>TRBV7-6|TRBJ2-7|-|-
CASSLQTGGIFDEQYF
TGTGCCAGCAGCTTGCAGACAGGTGGGATATTTGACGAGCAGTACTTC
>TRBV7-2|TRBJ2-3|few|-
CASRLAATSTDTQYF
TGTGCCAGCAGGTTAGCCGCGACTAGCACAGATACGCAGTATTTT
>TRBV4-1|TRBJ2-3|-|-
CASSQLPQSQQYF
TGCGCCAGCAGCCAGCTGCCCCAGTCGCAGCAGTATTTT
>TRBV7-8|TRBJ2-3|-|-
CASSLGLRGDTQYF
TGTGCCAGCAGCTTAGGACTCAGGGGAGATACGCAGTATTTT